Many counts were recorded for the clone carrying this T cell receptor beta chain. This specimen comes from a study of blood T cell repertoires in COVID-19. The CDR3 is 15 residues long. The V and J ends lost 1 base and 3 bases respectively, with 7 bases between them. Germline V gene sequence: CDR1 LGHNA, CDR2 YNFKEQ. Method: immunoSEQ multiplex PCR; TCRdb's copy keeps in-frame clones and lacks some. Of roughly 230,000 clones listed, about 83% are singletons. Input material: peripheral blood. The clonotype comes from a human donor in a cohort sampled during active COVID-19. This rearrangement joins TRBV4-2 to TRBJ2-6, with unresolved D. The CDR3 reads CASSQAFHGANVLTF. The CDR3 DNA follows: TGTGCCAGCAGCCAAGCATTTCATGGGGCCAACGTCCTGACTTTC.